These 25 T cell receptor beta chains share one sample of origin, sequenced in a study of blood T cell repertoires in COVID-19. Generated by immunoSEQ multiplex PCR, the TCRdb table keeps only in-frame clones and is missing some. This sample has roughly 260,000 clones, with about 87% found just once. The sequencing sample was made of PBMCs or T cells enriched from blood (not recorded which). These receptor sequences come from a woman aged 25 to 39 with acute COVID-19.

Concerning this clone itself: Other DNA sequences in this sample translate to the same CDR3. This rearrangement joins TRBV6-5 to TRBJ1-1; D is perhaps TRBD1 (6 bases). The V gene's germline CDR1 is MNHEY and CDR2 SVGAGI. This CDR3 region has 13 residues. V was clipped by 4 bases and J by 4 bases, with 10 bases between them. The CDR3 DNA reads TGTGCCAGCAGTTTACAGGGTGGCACTGAAGCTTTCTTT. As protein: CASSLQGGTEAFF.

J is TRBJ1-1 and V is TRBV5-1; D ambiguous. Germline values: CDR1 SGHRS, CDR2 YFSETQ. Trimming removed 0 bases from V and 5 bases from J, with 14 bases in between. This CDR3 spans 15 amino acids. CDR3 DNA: TGCGCCAGCAGCTTGGAAGGTGGAGTAGGTACTGAAGCTTTCTTT. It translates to CASSLEGGVGTEAFF.

CDR3 in amino acids: CASAVDSANYGYTF. The CDR3 coding sequence is TGTGCCAGCGCGGTCGACTCTGCTAACTATGGCTACACCTTC. The chain employs TRBV5-6 and TRBJ1-2; D call uncertain. V was clipped by 7 bases and J by 0 bases, with 13 bases between them. The CDR3 is 14 amino acids. The V gene's germline CDR1 is SGHDT and CDR2 YYEEEE. The full variable domain, in which reference TRBV5-6 and TRBJ1-2 provide the parts outside the CDR3, is DAGVTQSPTHLIKTRGQQVTLRCSPKSGHDTVSWYQQALGQGPQFIFQYYEEEERQRGNFPDRFSGHQFPNYSSELNVNALLLGDSALYLCASAVDSANYGYTFGSGTRLTVV.

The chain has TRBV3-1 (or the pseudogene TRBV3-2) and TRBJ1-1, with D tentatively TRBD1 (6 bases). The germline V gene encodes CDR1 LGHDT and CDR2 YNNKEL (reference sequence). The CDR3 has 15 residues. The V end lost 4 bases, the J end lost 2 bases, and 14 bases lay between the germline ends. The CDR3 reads CASSPHQGLNTEAFF. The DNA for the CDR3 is TGTGCCAGCAGCCCACACCAGGGGCTTAACACTGAAGCTTTCTTT.

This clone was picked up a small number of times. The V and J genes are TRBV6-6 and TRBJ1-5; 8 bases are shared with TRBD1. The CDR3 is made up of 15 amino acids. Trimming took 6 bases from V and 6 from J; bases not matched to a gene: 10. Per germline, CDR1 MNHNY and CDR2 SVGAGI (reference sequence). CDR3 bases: TGTGCCAGCAGGTTTGGACAGGGCCAGGGTCAGCCCCAGCATTTT. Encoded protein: CASRFGQGQGQPQHF.

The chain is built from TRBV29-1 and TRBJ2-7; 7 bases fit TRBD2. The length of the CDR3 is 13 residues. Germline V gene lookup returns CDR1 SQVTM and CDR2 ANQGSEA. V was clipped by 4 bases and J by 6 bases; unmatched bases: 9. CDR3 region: CSVGSVGEGEQYF. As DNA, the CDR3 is TGCAGCGTTGGTTCCGTTGGGGAGGGCGAGCAGTACTTC.

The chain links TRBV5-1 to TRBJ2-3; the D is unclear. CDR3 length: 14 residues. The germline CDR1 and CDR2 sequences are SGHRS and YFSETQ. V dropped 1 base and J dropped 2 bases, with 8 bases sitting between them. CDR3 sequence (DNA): TGCGCCAGCAGCTTGCTCGGGTACACAGATACGCAGTATTTT. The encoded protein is CASSLLGYTDTQYF.

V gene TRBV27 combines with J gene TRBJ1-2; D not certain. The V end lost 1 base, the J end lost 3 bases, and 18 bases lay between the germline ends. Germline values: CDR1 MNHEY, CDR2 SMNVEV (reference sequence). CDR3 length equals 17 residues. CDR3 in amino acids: CASSLWGSGPEDYGYTF. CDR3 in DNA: TGTGCCAGCAGTTTATGGGGATCAGGACCGGAGGACTATGGCTACACCTTC.

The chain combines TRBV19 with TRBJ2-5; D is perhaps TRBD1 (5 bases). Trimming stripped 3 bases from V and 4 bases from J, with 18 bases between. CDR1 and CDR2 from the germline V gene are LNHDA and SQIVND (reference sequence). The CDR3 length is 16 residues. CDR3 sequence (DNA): TGTGCCAGTAGTATGATCGGCAGGGAAGTAGGAGAGACCCAGTACTTC. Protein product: CASSMIGREVGETQYF.

Here the CDR3 reads CATQTGGYNQPQHF. CDR3 DNA sequence: TGTGCCACCCAGACAGGGGGCTACAATCAGCCCCAGCATTTT. J is TRBJ1-5 and V is TRBV10-3; TRBD1 aligns across 10 bases. The CDR3 consists of 14 residues. CDR1 is ENHRY and CDR2 is SYGVKD in the germline V gene. The ends lost 10 bases at V and 3 bases at J; junction bases unmatched: 6.

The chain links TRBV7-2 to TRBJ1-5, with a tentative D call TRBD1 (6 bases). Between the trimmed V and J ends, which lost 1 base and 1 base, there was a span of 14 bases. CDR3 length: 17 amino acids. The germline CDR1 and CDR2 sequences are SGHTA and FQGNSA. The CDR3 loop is CASSLVGGARSNQPQHF. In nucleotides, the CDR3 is TGTGCCAGCAGCTTAGTAGGGGGGGCGAGGAGCAATCAGCCCCAGCATTTT.

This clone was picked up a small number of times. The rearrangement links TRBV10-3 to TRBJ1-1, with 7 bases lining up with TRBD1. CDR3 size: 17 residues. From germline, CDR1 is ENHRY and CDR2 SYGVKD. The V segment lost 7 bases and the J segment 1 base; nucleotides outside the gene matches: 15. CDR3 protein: CAITPNPGQAENTEAFF. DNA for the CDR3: TGTGCCATCACCCCGAACCCCGGACAGGCTGAGAACACTGAAGCTTTCTTT.

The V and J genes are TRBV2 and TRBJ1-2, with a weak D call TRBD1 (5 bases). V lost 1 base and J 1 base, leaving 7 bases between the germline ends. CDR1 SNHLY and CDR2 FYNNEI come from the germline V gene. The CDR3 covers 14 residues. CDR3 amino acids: CASSEGTHNYGYTF. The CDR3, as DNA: TGTGCCAGCAGTGAAGGGACACATAACTATGGCTACACCTTC.

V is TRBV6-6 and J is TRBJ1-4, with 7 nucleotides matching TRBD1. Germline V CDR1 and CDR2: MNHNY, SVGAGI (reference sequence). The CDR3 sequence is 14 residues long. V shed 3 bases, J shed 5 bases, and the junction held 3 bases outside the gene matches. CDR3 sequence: CASSYRDRNEKLFF. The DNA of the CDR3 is TGTGCCAGCAGTTATAGGGACAGAAATGAAAAACTGTTTTTT.

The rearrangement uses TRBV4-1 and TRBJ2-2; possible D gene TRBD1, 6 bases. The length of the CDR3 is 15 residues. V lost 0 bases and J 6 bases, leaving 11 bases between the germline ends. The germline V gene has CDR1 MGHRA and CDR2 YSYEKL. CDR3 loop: CASSQDRGGPGELFF. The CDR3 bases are TGCGCCAGCAGCCAAGACAGGGGTGGTCCCGGGGAGCTGTTTTTT.

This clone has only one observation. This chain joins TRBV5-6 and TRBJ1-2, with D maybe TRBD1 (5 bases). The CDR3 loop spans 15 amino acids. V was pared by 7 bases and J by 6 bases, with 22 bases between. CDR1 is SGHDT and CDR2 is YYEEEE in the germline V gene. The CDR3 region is CASLLWKVGQNGYTF. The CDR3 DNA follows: TGTGCCAGCCTTCTATGGAAAGTGGGGCAAAATGGCTACACCTTC.

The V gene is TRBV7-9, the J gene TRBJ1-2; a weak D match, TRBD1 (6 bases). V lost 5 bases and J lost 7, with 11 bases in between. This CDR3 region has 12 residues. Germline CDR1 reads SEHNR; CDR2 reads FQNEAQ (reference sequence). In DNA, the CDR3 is TGTGCCAGCAGCGGAGGGGGGGTTGGCTACACCTTC. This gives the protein CASSGGGVGYTF. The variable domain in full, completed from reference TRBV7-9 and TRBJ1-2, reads DTGVSQNPRHKITKRGQNVTFRCDPISEHNRLYWYRQTLGQGPEFLTYFQNEAQLEKSRLLSDRFSAERPKGSFSTLEIQRTEQGDSAMYLCASSGGGVGYTFGSGTRLTVV.

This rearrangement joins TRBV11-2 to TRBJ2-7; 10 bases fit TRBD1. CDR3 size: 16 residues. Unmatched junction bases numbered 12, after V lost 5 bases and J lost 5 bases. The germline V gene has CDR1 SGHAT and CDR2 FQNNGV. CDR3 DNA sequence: TGTGCCAGCAGCCCCCGGGTCGGGACAGGGGTTAACGAGCAGTACTTC. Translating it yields CASSPRVGTGVNEQYF.

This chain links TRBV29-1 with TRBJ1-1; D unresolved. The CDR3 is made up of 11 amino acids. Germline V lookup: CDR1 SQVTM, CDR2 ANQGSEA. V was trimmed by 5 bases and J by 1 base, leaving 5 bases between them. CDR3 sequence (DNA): TGCAGCGTTCCCGGGAACACTGAAGCTTTCTTT. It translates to CSVPGNTEAFF. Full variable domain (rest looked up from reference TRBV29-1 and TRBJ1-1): SAVISQKPSRDICQRGTSLTIQCQVDSQVTMMFWYRQQPGQSLTLIATANQGSEATYESGFVIDKFPISRPNLTFSTLTVSNMSPEDSSIYLCSVPGNTEAFFGQGTRLTVV.

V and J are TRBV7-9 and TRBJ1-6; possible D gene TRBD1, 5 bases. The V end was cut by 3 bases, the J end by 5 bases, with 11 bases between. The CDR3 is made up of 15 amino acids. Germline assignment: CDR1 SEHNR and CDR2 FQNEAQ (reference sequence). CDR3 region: CASSLEGLNNSPLHF. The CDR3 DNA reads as TGTGCCAGCAGCTTGGAGGGACTGAATAATTCACCCCTCCACTTT.

The chain's CDR3 is CASTVQGDNEKLFF. As DNA, the CDR3 is TGTGCCAGCACCGTACAGGGTGATAATGAAAAACTGTTTTTT. The J gene is TRBJ1-4, the V gene TRBV5-5; D might be TRBD1 (6 bases). The V end lost 6 bases, the J end lost 4 bases, and 13 bases lay between the germline ends. Germline loops: CDR1 SGHKS, CDR2 YYEKEE (reference sequence). The CDR3 sequence is 14 residues long.

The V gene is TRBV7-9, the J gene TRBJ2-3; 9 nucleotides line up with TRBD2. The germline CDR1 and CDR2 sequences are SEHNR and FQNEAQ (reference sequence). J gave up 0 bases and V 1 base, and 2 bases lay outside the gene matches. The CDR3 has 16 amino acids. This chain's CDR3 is CASSLGTSESTDTQYF. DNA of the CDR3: TGTGCCAGCAGCTTAGGGACTAGCGAGAGCACAGATACGCAGTATTTT.

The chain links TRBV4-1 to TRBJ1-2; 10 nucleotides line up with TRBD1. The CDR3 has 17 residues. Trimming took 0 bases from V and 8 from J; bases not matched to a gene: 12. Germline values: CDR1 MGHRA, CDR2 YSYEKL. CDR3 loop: CASSQDFLGQGRNGYTF. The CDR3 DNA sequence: TGCGCCAGCAGCCAAGATTTTTTGGGACAGGGGAGGAACGGCTACACCTTC.

The CDR3 nucleotides read TGTGCCAGCAGAGGCGGGGGGGCCACAGATACGCAGTATTTT. This gives the protein CASRGGGATDTQYF. This sequence joins TRBV9 and TRBJ2-3; 9 nucleotides line up with TRBD2. There are 14 residues in the CDR3. J lost 2 bases, V lost 5 bases, and 3 bases had no gene match. Germline assignment: CDR1 SGDLS and CDR2 YYNGEE.

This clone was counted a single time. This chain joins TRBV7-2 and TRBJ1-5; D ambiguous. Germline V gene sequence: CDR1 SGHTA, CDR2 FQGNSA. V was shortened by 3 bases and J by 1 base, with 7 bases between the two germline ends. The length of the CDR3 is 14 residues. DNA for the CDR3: TGTGCCAGCAGCTTGCGGGTGAGCAATCAGCCCCAGCATTTT. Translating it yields CASSLRVSNQPQHF.